This TCR beta chain was recorded in a study of blood T cells in healthy people across ages. Study results and caveats: A greater number of naive CD4+ cells and higher diversity distinguished long-lived donors from aged donors. Older age went with lower TCR beta diversity per million T cells, in a roughly linear way.

Points on this clonotype: Antigen specificity is unknown.

Next came a second PCR, run for roughly 7 to 12 cycles, which used a sample-barcoded 5' primer along with a J-beta primer mix. Using its own MiXCR run on the 5' RACE reads, TCRdb lists one record per CDR3 protein. In the table there are some 1.5 million distinct CDR3 sequences, 35% to 45% of which are singletons. Per individual sample, total RNA of at least 5.5 micrograms was extracted. The CDR3 has 18 amino acids. The sequenced sample consisted of blood. The receptor was isolated from a woman aged 18-35 years in good health. The chain has TRBV21-1 and TRBJ2-7; the DNA was not used to check the table's D call, TRBD1. TRBV21-1 is noted as a pseudogene. CDR3 amino acids: CASSRRKPDRGHLNEQYF. In nucleotides, the CDR3 is TGTGCCAGCAGCAGGCGTAAACCGGACAGGGGGCATTTGAATGAGCAGTACTTC.